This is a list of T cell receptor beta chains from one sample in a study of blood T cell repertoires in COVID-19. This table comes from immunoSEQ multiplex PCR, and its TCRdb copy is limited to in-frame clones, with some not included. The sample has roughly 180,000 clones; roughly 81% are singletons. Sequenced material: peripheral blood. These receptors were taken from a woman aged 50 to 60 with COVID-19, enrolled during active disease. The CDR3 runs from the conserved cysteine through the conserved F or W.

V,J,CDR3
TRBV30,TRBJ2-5,CAWTGAGRETQYF
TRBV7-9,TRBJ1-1,CASSQYGIGGRGTEAFF
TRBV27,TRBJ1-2,CASSPEQGYGYTF
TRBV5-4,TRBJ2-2,CASSSGQNTGELFF
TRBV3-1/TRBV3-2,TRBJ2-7,CASSPTRQGIYEQYF
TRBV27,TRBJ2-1,CASSPNSGRGSYLSSYNEQFF
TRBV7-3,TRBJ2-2,CASSTRGAGDAGELFF
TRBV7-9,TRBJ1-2,CASSPNNYGYTF
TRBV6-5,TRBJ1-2,CASSQGSFGYTF
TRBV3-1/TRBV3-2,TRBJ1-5,CASTTGSSQPQHF
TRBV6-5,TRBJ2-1,CASAAGGLLEQFF
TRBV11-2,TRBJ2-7,CASRPGTGGVEQYF
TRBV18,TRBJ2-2,CASSPPLAEDTGELFF
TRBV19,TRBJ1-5,CASSTDRGDQPQHF
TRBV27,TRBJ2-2,CASRRGGAGELFF
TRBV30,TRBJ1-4,CAWHRGLNEKLFF
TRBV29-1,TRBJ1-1,CSVEGGQENTEAFF
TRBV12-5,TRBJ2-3,CASSPGDRNADTQYF
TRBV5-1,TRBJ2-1,CASNSGGYNEQFF
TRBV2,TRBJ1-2,CATRGQAYGYTF